The 10 T cell receptor beta chains given below trace back to one sample, sequenced in a study of persistence of HIV-infected CD4 T cells. This was the immunoSEQ version 4 assay in survey mode. Here immunoSEQ multiplex PCR was the method, and the copy in TCRdb shows in-frame clones only, minus some. The sample has some 48,000 clones; 75% to 85% are singletons. These receptors' targets are unknown. The stimulus was lysate of CMV-infected fibroblasts, approximately 9.7 ug/mL. CD40L-negative CD69-negative CD45RO-high memory CD4+ T cells were sorted as populations depleted of antigen-responding cells. Here the sequenced sample was CD4+ T cells sorted from PBMCs after roughly 20-hour stimulation, taken from a patient who received antiretroviral therapy. The receptors originated from an adult man with HIV who was CMV-seropositive.

This clone occurred a few times. At one end, the junction sequence differs from germline, possibly due to a read error. The chain links TRBV2 to TRBJ2-1, with 12 bases identical to TRBD1. The CDR3 is 15 amino acids. Per the germline V gene, CDR1 is SNHLY and CDR2 is FYNNEI. CDR3 in amino acids: CASSEGTGGKNEQFF. CDR3 DNA sequence: TGTGCCAGCAGCGAAGGGACAGGGGGCAAAAATGAGCAGTTCTTC.

This clone was counted only a few times. CDR3 sequence (DNA): TGTGCCAGCAGTTACGAGGAGGGAAGAAACACCATATATTTT. The encoded protein is CASSYEEGRNTIYF. This chain connects TRBV6-6 to TRBJ1-3; no reliable D call. V gave up 2 bases and J gave up 5 bases, with 10 bases separating them. The CDR3 length is 14 residues. Germline V gene sequence: CDR1 MNHNY, CDR2 SVGAGI (reference sequence).

This clone turned up a few times. One junction end does not reproduce the germline sequence, and a read error may be involved. This sequence joins TRBV19 and TRBJ1-2; 8 nucleotides agree with TRBD1. The CDR3 length is 14 residues. Germline V lookup: CDR1 LNHDA, CDR2 SQIVND (reference sequence). CDR3 DNA sequence: TGTGCCAGCAGTATACAGGGGGTGGCGTATGGCTACACCTTC. Translation gives CASSIQGVAYGYTF.

This sequence joins TRBV6-5 and TRBJ2-7; 9 nucleotides match TRBD1. Trimming cost V 2 bases and J 1 base; bases outside gene matches: 3. The CDR3 consists of 15 residues. Germline lookup yields CDR1 MNHEY and CDR2 SVGAGI. The CDR3 region is CASSYGDRDSYEQYF. The CDR3 DNA is TGTGCCAGCAGTTACGGGGACAGGGATTCCTACGAGCAGTACTTC.

V gene TRBV6-5 combines with J gene TRBJ1-5, with 7 bases matching TRBD1. The V segment lost 10 bases and the J segment 4 bases; nucleotides outside the gene matches: 13. CDR1 is MNHEY and CDR2 is SVGAGI in the germline V gene. The CDR3 covers 15 residues. As DNA, the CDR3 is TGTGCCACCCTTTCTGACAGGGCTTTTAATCAGCCCCAGCATTTT. This codes for CATLSDRAFNQPQHF.

V and J are TRBV25-1 and TRBJ2-5; weak D call: TRBD1 (6 bases). Trimming cost V 2 bases and J 5 bases, with 9 bases left between them. CDR3 size: 13 residues. Germline lookup yields CDR1 MGHDK and CDR2 SYGVNS. The CDR3 loop is CASSEGGRETQYF. The CDR3, as DNA: TGTGCCAGCAGTGAAGGGGGCCGGGAGACCCAGTACTTC.

Comment on this clone: At one of its ends the junction is not consistent with the germline gene, which may arise from a read error. The V gene is TRBV6-5, the J gene TRBJ1-3; D is possibly TRBD1 (6 bases). The CDR3 has 13 residues. Germline V gene lookup returns CDR1 MNHEY and CDR2 SVGAGI. CDR3 sequence (DNA): TGTGCCGGCAGGGGTACCTCTGGAAACACCATATATTTT. Translating it yields CAGRGTSGNTIYF.

This clone showed up just once. The gene calls are TRBV18 and TRBJ1-1, with D perhaps matching TRBD1 (5 bases). The V end lost 6 bases, the J end lost 2 bases, and 13 bases lay between the germline ends. The germline V gene encodes CDR1 KGHSH and CDR2 LQKENI. The CDR3 totals 14 residues. CDR3 sequence reads: CASSSTGENTEAFF. CDR3 sequence (DNA): TGTGCCAGCTCCTCCACAGGAGAAAACACTGAAGCTTTCTTT.

J is TRBJ2-5 and V is TRBV30, with 7 nucleotides matching TRBD2. The CDR3 covers 15 residues. V lost 3 bases to trimming and J lost 1 base; unmatched junction nucleotides: 8. Germline values: CDR1 GTSNPN, CDR2 SVGIG (reference sequence). CDR3 residues: CAWRGRGSPQETQYF. The CDR3 region has the DNA TGTGCCTGGAGGGGGAGGGGATCTCCCCAAGAGACCCAGTACTTC.

The chain recombines TRBV30 with TRBJ2-5; no definite D call. Germline CDR1 and CDR2: GTSNPN and SVGIG (reference sequence). CDR3 length equals 11 residues. The CDR3 loop is CVVALGETQYF. The CDR3 nucleotides are TGTGTCGTGGCTCTAGGAGAGACCCAGTACTTC.